This TCR beta chain was captured in a study of T cell changes during pregnancy in multiple sclerosis. Libraries were prepared by immunoSEQ multiplex PCR; TCRdb keeps only in-frame clonotypes and omits some of them. Among 70,000 to 95,000 clones listed, around 93% were seen once. The ends were cut back, 2 bases at V and 3 bases at J, with 12 bases in the middle. The CDR3 has 15 residues. Per germline, CDR1 SGHNT and CDR2 YYREEE (reference sequence). Sequencing used peripheral blood, obtained in the third trimester of pregnancy. The sequence derives from a female donor with multiple sclerosis, enrolled in a pregnancy study. The J gene is TRBJ2-1, the V gene TRBV5-4, with a weak D call TRBD1 (6 bases). The CDR3 reads CASSFRGGDYNEQFF. The CDR3 DNA follows: TGTGCCAGCAGCTTCCGAGGGGGAGACTACAATGAGCAGTTCTTC.